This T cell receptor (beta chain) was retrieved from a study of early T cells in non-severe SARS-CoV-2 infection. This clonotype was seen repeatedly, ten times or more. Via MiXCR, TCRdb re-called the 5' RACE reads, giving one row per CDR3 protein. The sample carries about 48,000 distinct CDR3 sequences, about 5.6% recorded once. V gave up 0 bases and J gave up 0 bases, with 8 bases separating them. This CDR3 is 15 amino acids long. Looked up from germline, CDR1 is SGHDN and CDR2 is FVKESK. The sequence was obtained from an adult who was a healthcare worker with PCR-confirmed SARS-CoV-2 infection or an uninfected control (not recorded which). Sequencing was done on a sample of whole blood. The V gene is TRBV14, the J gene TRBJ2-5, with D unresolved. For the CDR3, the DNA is TGTGCCAGCAGCCAAGATTTAGGACACCAAGAGACCCAGTACTTC. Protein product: CASSQDLGHQETQYF.